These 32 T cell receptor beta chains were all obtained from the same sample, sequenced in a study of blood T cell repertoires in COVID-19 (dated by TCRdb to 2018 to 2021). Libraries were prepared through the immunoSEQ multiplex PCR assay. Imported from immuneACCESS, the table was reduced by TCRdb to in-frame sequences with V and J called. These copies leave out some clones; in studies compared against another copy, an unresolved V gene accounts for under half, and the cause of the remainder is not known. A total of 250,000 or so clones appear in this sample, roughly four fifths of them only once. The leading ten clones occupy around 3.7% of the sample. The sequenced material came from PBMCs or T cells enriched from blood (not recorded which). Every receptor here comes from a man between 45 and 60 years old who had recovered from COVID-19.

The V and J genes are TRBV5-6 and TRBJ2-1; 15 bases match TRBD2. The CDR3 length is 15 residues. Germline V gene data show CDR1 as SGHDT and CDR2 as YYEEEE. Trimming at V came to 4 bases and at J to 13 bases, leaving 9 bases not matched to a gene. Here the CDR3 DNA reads TGTGCCAGCAGCCTGGGACTAGCGGGAGGTAACACTCAGTTCTTC. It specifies CASSLGLAGGNTQFF.

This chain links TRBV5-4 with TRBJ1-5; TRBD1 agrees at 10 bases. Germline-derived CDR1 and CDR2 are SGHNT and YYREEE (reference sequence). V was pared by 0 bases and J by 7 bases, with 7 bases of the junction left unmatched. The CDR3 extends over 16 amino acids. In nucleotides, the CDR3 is TGTGCCAGCAGCTTGGCCGGGACAGGGGCGGACCAGCCCCAGCATTTT. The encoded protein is CASSLAGTGADQPQHF. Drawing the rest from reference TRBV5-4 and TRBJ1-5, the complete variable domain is ETGVTQSPTHLIKTRGQQVTLRCSSQSGHNTVSWYQQALGQGPQFIFQYYREEENGRGNFPPRFSGLQFPNYSSELNVNALELDDSALYLCASSLAGTGADQPQHFGDGTRLSIL.

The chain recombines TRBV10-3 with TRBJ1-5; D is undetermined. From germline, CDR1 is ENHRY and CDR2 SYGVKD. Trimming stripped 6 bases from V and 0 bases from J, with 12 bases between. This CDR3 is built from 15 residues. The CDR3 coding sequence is TGTGCCATCAGCAAAGACAAATATAGCAATCAGCCCCAGCATTTT. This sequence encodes CAISKDKYSNQPQHF.

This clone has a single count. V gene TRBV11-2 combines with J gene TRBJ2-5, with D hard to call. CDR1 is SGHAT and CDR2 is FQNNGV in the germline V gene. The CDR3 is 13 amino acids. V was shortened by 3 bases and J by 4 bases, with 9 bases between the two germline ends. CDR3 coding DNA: TGTGCCAGCAGCTTCGGGTCGCGAGAGACCCAGTACTTC. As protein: CASSFGSRETQYF.

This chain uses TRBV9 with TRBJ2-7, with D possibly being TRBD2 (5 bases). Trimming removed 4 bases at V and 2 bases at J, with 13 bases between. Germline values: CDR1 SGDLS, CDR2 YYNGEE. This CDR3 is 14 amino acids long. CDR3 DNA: TGTGCCAGCAGCCCGGAGGATAGCACCTACGAGCAGTACTTC. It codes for CASSPEDSTYEQYF.

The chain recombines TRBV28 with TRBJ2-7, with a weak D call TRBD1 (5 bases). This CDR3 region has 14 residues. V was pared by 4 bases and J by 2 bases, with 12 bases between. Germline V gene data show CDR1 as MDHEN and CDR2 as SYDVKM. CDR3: CASSSRTFTYEQYF. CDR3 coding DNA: TGTGCCAGCAGTTCTCGGACATTCACCTACGAGCAGTACTTC.

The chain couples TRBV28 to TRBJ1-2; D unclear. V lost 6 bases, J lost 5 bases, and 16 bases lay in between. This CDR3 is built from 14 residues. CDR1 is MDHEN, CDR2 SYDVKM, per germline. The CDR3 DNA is TGTGCCAGCAGCTTACCAGGCAGCCAGTATGGCTACACCTTC. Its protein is CASSLPGSQYGYTF.

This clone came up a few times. Here the CDR3 DNA reads TGTGCCAGCAGTTACGTGGCAGGGCCCAGCCTCTATGGCTACACCTTC. Protein sequence: CASSYVAGPSLYGYTF. The chain has TRBV6-2 or TRBV6-3 and TRBJ1-2; a weak D match, TRBD1 (5 bases). The CDR3 runs 16 residues. The V end was cut by 2 bases, the J end by 4 bases, with 17 bases between. Germline lookup yields CDR1 MNHEY and CDR2 SVGEGT.

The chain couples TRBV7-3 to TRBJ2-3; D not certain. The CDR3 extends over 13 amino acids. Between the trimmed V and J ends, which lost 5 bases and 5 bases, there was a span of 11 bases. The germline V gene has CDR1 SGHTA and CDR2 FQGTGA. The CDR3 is CASSKFGGDTQYF. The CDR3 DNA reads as TGTGCCAGCAGCAAGTTTGGCGGAGATACGCAGTATTTT.

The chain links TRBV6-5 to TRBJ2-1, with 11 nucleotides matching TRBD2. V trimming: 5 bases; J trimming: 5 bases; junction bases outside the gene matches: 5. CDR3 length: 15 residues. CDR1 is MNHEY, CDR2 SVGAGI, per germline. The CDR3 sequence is CASSRGLAGDNEQFF. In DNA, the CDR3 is TGTGCCAGCAGTCGAGGACTAGCGGGCGACAATGAGCAGTTCTTC.

Written as DNA, the CDR3 is TGTGCCAGCAGATGGGGGACAGGCAATGAGCAGTTCTTC. It yields the protein CASRWGTGNEQFF. The J gene is TRBJ2-1, the V gene TRBV12-3 or TRBV12-4; TRBD1 agrees at 8 bases. Germline trimming cut 6 bases from V and 6 bases from J; bases unmatched to any gene: 4. The CDR3 is 13 residues long.

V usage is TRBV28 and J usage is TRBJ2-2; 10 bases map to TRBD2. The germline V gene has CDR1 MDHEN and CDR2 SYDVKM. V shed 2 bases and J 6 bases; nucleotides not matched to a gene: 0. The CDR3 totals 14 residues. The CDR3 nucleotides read TGTGCCAGCAGTTTACTAGCGGGAGCCGGGGAGCTGTTTTTT. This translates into CASSLLAGAGELFF.

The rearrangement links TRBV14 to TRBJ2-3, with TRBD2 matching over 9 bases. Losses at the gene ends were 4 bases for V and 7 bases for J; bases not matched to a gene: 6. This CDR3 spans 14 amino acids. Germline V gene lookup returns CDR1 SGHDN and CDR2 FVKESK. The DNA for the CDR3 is TGTGCCAGCAGCCGGGGGACTAGCTACAATACGCAGTATTTT. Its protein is CASSRGTSYNTQYF.

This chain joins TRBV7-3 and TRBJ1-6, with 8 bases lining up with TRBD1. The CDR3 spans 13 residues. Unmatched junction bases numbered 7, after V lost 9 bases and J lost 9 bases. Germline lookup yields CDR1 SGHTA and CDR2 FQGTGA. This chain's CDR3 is CASQGALGSPLHF. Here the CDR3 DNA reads TGTGCCAGTCAGGGGGCCCTAGGTTCACCCCTCCACTTT.

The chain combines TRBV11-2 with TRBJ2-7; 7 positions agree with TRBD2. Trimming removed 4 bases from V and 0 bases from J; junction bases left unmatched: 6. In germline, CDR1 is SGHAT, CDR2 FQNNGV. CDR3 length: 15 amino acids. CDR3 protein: CASSSRLASSYEQYF. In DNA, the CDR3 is TGTGCCAGCAGCTCCCGACTAGCTAGCTCCTACGAGCAGTACTTC.

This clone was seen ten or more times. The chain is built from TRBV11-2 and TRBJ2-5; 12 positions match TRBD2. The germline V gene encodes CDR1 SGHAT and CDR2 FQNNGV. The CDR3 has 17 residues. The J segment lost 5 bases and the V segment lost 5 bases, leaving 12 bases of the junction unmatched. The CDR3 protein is CASSPRLAGEHGETQYF. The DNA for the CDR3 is TGTGCCAGCAGCCCCCGACTAGCGGGAGAACATGGGGAGACCCAGTACTTC.

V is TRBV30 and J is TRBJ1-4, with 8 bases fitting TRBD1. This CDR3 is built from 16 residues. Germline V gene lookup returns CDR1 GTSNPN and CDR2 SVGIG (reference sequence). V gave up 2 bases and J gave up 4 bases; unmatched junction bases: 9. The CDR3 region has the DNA TGTGCCTGGAGTACCGGCAGGGGGCTCCTTAATGAAAAACTGTTTTTT. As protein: CAWSTGRGLLNEKLFF.

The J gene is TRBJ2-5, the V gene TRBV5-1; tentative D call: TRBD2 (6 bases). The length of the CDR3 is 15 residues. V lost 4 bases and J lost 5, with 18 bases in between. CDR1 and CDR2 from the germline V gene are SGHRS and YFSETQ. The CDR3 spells CASSPGVAASETQYF. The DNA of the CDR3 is TGCGCCAGCAGCCCGGGTGTAGCGGCTTCGGAGACCCAGTACTTC.

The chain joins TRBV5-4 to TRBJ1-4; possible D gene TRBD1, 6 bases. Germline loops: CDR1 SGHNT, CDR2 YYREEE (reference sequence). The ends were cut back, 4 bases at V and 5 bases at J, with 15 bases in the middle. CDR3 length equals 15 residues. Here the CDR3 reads CASSPRAGANEKLFF. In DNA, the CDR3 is TGTGCCAGCAGCCCGCGGGCAGGGGCGAATGAAAAACTGTTTTTT.

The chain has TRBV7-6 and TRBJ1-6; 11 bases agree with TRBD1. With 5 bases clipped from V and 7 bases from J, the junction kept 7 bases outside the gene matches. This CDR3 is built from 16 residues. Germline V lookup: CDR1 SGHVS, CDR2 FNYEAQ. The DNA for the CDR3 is TGTGCCAGCAGCCAAGGACAGGGGGCGATCAATTCACCCCTCCACTTT. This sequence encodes CASSQGQGAINSPLHF.

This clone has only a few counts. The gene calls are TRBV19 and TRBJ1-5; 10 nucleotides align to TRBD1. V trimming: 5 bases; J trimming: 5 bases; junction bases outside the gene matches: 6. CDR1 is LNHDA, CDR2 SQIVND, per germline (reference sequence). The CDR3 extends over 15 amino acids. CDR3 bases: TGTGCCAGTAGTTGGGGACAGGGGAATTATCAGCCCCAGCATTTT. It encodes CASSWGQGNYQPQHF. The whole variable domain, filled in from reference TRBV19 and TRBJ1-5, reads DGGITQSPKYLFRKEGQNVTLSCEQNLNHDAMYWYRQDPGQGLRLIYYSQIVNDFQKGDIAEGYSVSREKKESFPLTVTSAQKNPTAFYLCASSWGQGNYQPQHFGDGTRLSIL.

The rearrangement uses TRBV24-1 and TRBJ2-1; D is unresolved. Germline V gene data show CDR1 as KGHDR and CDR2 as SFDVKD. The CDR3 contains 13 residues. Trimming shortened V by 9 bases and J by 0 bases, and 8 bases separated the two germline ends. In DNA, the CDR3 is TGTGCCACCTCACCGAGCTCCTACAATGAGCAGTTCTTC. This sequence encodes CATSPSSYNEQFF.

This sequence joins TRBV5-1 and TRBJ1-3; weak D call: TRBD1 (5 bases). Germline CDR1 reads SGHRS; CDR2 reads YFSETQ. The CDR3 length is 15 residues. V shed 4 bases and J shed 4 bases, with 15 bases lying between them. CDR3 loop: CASSRGWGLGNTIYF. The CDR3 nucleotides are TGCGCCAGCAGCCGTGGATGGGGCCTCGGAAACACCATATATTTT.

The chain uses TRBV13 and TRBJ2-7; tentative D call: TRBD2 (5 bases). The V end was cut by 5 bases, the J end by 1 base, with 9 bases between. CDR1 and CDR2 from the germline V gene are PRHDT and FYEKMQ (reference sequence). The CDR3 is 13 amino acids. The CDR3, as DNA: TGTGCCAGCAGCGCCGGACTGTCCTACGAGCAGTACTTC. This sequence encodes CASSAGLSYEQYF.

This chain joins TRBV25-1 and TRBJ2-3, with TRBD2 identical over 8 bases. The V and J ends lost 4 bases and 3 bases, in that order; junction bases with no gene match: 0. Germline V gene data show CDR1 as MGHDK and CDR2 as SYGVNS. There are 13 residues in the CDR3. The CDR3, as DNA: TGTGCCAGCAGTGTAGCGGGAACAGATACGCAGTATTTT. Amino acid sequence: CASSVAGTDTQYF.

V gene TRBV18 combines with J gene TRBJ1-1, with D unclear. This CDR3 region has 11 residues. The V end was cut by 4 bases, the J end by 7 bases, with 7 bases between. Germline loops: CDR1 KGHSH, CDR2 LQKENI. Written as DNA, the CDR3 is TGTGCCAGCTCACGAGGTTTTGAAGCTTTCTTT. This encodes CASSRGFEAFF. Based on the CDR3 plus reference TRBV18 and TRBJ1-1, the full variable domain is NAGVMQNPRHLVRRRGQEARLRCSPMKGHSHVYWYRQLPEEGLKFMVYLQKENIIDESGMPKERFSAEFPKEGPSILRIQQVVRGDSAAYFCASSRGFEAFFGQGTRLTVV.

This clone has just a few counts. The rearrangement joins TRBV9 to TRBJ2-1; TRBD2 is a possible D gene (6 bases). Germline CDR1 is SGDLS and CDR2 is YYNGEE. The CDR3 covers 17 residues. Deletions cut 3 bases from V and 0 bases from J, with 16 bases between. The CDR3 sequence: CASSALGGGSSYNEQFF. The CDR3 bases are TGTGCCAGCAGCGCTCTAGGTGGAGGGAGCTCCTACAATGAGCAGTTCTTC.

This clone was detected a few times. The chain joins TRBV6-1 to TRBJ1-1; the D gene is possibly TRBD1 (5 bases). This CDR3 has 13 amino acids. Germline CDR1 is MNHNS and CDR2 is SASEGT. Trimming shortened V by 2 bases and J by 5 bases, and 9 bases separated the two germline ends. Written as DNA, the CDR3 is TGTGCCAGCAGTGAAAGCCGGGGGACTGAAGCTTTCTTT. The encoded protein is CASSESRGTEAFF.

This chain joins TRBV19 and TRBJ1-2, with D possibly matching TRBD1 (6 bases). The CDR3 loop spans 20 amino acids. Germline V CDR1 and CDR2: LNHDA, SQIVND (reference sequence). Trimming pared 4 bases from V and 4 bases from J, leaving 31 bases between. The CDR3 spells CASSKPWPMDRSVRAYGYTF. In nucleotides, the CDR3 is TGTGCCAGTAGTAAACCATGGCCTATGGACAGATCGGTGAGGGCCTATGGCTACACCTTC.

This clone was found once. CDR3 in DNA: TGTGCCAGCAGTCCCGGGAGCTACGAGCAGTACTTC. It yields the protein CASSPGSYEQYF. J is TRBJ2-7 and V is TRBV12-3 or TRBV12-4; possibly TRBD2 for D (6 bases). The CDR3 is made up of 12 amino acids. The V gene lost 5 bases and the J gene lost 3 bases, with 8 bases spanning the gap.

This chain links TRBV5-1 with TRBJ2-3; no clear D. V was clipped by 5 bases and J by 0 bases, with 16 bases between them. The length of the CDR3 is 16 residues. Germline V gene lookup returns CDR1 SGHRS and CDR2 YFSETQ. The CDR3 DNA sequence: TGCGCCAGCAGGGCCTTGGCGGCCGCGAGCACAGATACGCAGTATTTT. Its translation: CASRALAAASTDTQYF.

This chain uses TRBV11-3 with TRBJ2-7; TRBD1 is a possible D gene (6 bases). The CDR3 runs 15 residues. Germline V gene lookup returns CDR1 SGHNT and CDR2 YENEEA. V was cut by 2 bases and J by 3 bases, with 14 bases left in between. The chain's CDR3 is CASSLYMGAVYEQYF. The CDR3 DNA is TGTGCCAGCAGCTTATATATGGGGGCTGTCTACGAGCAGTACTTC.